These 17 T cell receptor beta chains came from one sample sequenced in a study of CD8+ T cells in alopecia areata. Extraction and reverse transcription of RNA yielded cDNA as the sequencing template. Some clones are missing from TCRdb's copy, which holds only in-frame ones; the method was immunoSEQ multiplex PCR. The sample carries some 110,000 clones, around 61% recorded once. The specimen sequenced was CD4+ T cells sorted from blood. The source of these receptors is a human donor in good health.

The J gene is TRBJ1-1, the V gene TRBV11-2, with TRBD1 as a possible D gene (5 bases). The ends were cut back, 5 bases at V and 4 bases at J, with 14 bases in the middle. Germline CDR1 reads SGHAT; CDR2 reads FQNNGV. The CDR3 covers 14 residues. The CDR3 reads CASSRGRGGTEAFF. DNA of the CDR3: TGTGCCAGCAGCCGGGGACGGGGAGGCACTGAAGCTTTCTTT.

This clone occurred many times. J is TRBJ2-3 and V is TRBV28; D is tentatively TRBD1 or TRBD2 (5 bases each). With 8 bases removed from V and 4 bases from J, the gap between germline ends came to 13 bases. The CDR3 contains 13 residues. Germline V gene lookup returns CDR1 MDHEN and CDR2 SYDVKM. CDR3 sequence reads: CASWDPGPDTQYF. DNA for the CDR3: TGTGCCAGCTGGGACCCGGGCCCAGATACGCAGTATTTT.

V gene TRBV7-9 combines with J gene TRBJ2-2; no reliable D call. This CDR3 is 13 amino acids long. Germline assignment: CDR1 SEHNR and CDR2 FQNEAQ (reference sequence). With 7 bases removed from V and 4 bases from J, the gap between germline ends came to 10 bases. The CDR3 sequence: CASTLRLTGELFF. In DNA form, the CDR3 reads TGTGCCAGCACCCTACGCCTCACCGGGGAGCTGTTTTTT.

The rearrangement uses TRBV2 and TRBJ1-1; the D is unclear. Germline-derived CDR1 and CDR2 are SNHLY and FYNNEI. Deletions cut 7 bases from V and 0 bases from J, with 6 bases between. The CDR3 sequence is 12 residues long. In nucleotides, the CDR3 is TGTGCCAGCACCCGGATGAACACTGAAGCTTTCTTT. Protein product: CASTRMNTEAFF.

This clone is a singleton in its sample. The genes are TRBV5-6 and TRBJ1-2; tentative D call: TRBD1 (6 bases). CDR3 length: 14 amino acids. Germline assignment: CDR1 SGHDT and CDR2 YYEEEE. V gave up 0 bases and J gave up 8 bases, with 14 bases separating them. The CDR3 loop reads CASSLVGGQGGYTF. The CDR3 bases are TGTGCCAGCAGCTTGGTGGGGGGGCAAGGAGGCTACACCTTC.

The chain has TRBV6-5 and TRBJ2-4; D may be TRBD1 (6 bases). The germline V gene encodes CDR1 MNHEY and CDR2 SVGAGI. V lost 2 bases and J 6 bases, leaving 14 bases between the germline ends. The CDR3 runs to 15 residues. CDR3 loop: CASSYGGREGNIQYF. In DNA, the CDR3 is TGTGCCAGCAGTTACGGGGGCCGCGAGGGAAACATTCAGTACTTC.

This clone was picked up a small number of times. This chain connects TRBV19 to TRBJ1-1; 7 bases agree with TRBD1. The V gene end was trimmed by 7 bases and the J gene end by 1 base; junction bases not matched to a gene: 3. The CDR3 is 13 residues long. In germline, CDR1 is LNHDA, CDR2 SQIVND (reference sequence). CDR3 sequence reads: CASIRTGNTEAFF. DNA of the CDR3: TGTGCCAGTATCCGGACAGGGAACACTGAAGCTTTCTTT.

This clone showed up just once. The gene calls are TRBV7-7 and TRBJ2-5, with 7 bases matching TRBD1. Germline V lookup: CDR1 SSHAT, CDR2 FNYEAQ (reference sequence). There are 14 residues in the CDR3. V gave up 5 bases and J gave up 3 bases; unmatched junction bases: 6. In nucleotides, the CDR3 is TGTGCCAGCAGCCCGACCGGGACAGAAGAGACCCAGTACTTC. This translates into CASSPTGTEETQYF.

The chain uses TRBV29-1 and TRBJ1-1; D unclear. CDR3 length: 12 residues. The germline gives CDR1 SQVTM, CDR2 ANQGSEA. Deletions cut 7 bases from V and 4 bases from J, with 13 bases between. The CDR3 sequence is CSAADGGTEAFF. DNA of the CDR3: TGCAGCGCCGCCGACGGAGGCACTGAAGCTTTCTTT.

This clone was seen ten or more times. The chain is built from TRBV2 and TRBJ1-6; D not certain. Germline assignment: CDR1 SNHLY and CDR2 FYNNEI. Trimming left V 6 bases short and J 7 bases short, with 10 bases between. The CDR3 spans 13 residues. Here the CDR3 reads CASRYTANSPLHF. The CDR3 bases are TGTGCCAGCAGATACACAGCGAATTCACCCCTCCACTTT.

V and J are TRBV6-5 and TRBJ1-1; D unresolved. V was clipped by 10 bases and J by 0 bases, with 12 bases between them. This CDR3 spans 13 amino acids. CDR1 is MNHEY and CDR2 is SVGAGI in the germline V gene. This CDR3 reads CAIAKGMNTEAFF. The CDR3 bases are TGTGCCATTGCCAAAGGGATGAACACTGAAGCTTTCTTT.

The V gene is TRBV7-8, the J gene TRBJ1-6; D gene unclear. CDR3 length equals 13 residues. The germline V gene has CDR1 SGHVS and CDR2 FQNEAQ. Trimming took off 0 bases at V and 9 bases at J, with 6 bases between the two ends. CDR3 sequence reads: CASSLAGSSPLHF. CDR3 coding DNA: TGTGCCAGCAGCTTAGCGGGGTCTTCACCCCTCCACTTT.

This chain links TRBV10-3 with TRBJ2-6; D remains ambiguous. Trimming cost V 3 bases and J 0 bases, with 12 bases left between them. This CDR3 is 17 amino acids long. The germline CDR1 and CDR2 sequences are ENHRY and SYGVKD. CDR3 protein: CAISEAPRPSGANVLTF. CDR3 bases: TGTGCCATCAGTGAAGCCCCCAGACCCTCTGGGGCCAACGTCCTGACTTTC.

V and J are TRBV2 and TRBJ2-1; 7 bases agree with TRBD1. V gave up 0 bases and J gave up 13 bases; unmatched junction bases: 6. Germline V gives CDR1 SNHLY, CDR2 FYNNEI. CDR3 length: 13 amino acids. This CDR3 is CASSEALGGQQFF. The DNA for the CDR3 is TGTGCCAGCAGTGAAGCGCTAGGGGGCCAACAGTTCTTC.

CDR3 amino acids: CSVEPGIAGYTF. The CDR3 coding sequence is TGCAGCGTCGAGCCCGGGATTGCGGGCTACACCTTC. The chain has TRBV29-1 and TRBJ1-2; D remains ambiguous. Germline V gene data show CDR1 as SQVTM and CDR2 as ANQGSEA. This CDR3 is 12 amino acids long. V was clipped by 6 bases and J by 8 bases, with 16 bases between them.

This clone occurred a few times. The V and J genes are TRBV30 and TRBJ1-2; no firm D call. The CDR3 consists of 13 residues. V dropped 2 bases and J dropped 4 bases, with 11 bases sitting between them. Germline values: CDR1 GTSNPN, CDR2 SVGIG (reference sequence). Here the CDR3 reads CAWSPRTGYGYTF. The CDR3 DNA follows: TGTGCCTGGAGTCCTCGGACCGGCTATGGCTACACCTTC.

The chain couples TRBV7-9 to TRBJ1-6; a weak D match, TRBD1 (6 bases). This CDR3 has 15 residues. CDR1 SEHNR and CDR2 FQNEAQ come from the germline V gene (reference sequence). The V end lost 4 bases, the J end lost 7 bases, and 14 bases lay between the germline ends. This chain's CDR3 is CASSSLDQGNSPLHF. The CDR3 nucleotides are TGTGCCAGCAGCTCGTTGGATCAGGGGAATTCACCCCTCCACTTT.